The clone carrying this TCR beta chain has a handful of counts. As yet, its antigen is unknown. The CDR3 extends over 15 amino acids. In germline, CDR1 is SGDLS, CDR2 YYNGEE. With V trimmed by 1 base and J by 13 bases, 14 bases remained unmatched. Template switching supplied a universal primer site; unique molecular identifiers were carried on the cDNA. TCRdb analysed the 5' RACE reads with MiXCR anew, one entry per CDR3 protein. Of 1.5 million to 2 million distinct CDR3 sequences in the sample, about 31% were seen once. This specimen belongs to a study of identical twins. Study-wide results and limits: Not following the same donors, the study drew its conclusions from cross-sectional statistical analysis. It was out-of-frame TCR alpha sharing in monozygotic twins that models underestimated. Fewer insertions marked abundant cord blood beta clonotypes; young adult naive trended weakly, memory not at all.

This sequence was found in a newborn girl in good health. The gene calls are TRBV9 and TRBJ2-4; 7 bases line up with TRBD2. The sequenced sample was cord blood. CDR3 sequence (DNA): TGTGCCAGCAGCGTAAGCGGGAAACGCCCCAATGAGCAGTACTTC. Amino acids: CASSVSGKRPNEQYF. Based on the CDR3 plus reference TRBV9 and TRBJ2-4, the full variable domain is DSGVTQTPKHLITATGQRVTLRCSPRSGDLSVYWYQQSLDQGLQFLIQYYNGEERAKGNILERFSAQQFPDLHSELNLSSLELGDSALYFCASSVSGKRPNEQYFGAGTRLSVL.